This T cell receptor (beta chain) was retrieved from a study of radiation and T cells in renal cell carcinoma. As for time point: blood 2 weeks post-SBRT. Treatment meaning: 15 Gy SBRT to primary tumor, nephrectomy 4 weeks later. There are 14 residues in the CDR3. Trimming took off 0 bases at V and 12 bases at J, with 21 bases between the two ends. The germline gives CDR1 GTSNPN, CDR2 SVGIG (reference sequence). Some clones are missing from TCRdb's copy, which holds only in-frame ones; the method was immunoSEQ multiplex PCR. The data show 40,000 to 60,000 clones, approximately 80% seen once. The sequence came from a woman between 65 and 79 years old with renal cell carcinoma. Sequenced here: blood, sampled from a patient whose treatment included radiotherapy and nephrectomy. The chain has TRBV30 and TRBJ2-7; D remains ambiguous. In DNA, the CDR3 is TGTGCCTGGAGTGTATCGCCCCAAGGGTTGTCGGTGTACTTC. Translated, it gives CAWSVSPQGLSVYF.